A selection of T cell receptor beta chains follows, all from one sample in a study of preoperative IRX-2 immunotherapy in early breast cancer. TCRdb keeps only in-frame clones here, not all; method: immunoSEQ multiplex PCR. The sample includes about 26,000 clones, 75% to 85% of them seen just once. The sequencing here drew on lymph node tissue, taken after IRX-2 immunotherapy. Receptor source: a human donor with breast cancer. CDR3s leave out the opening cysteine and the closing phenylalanine or tryptophan. Part of the rows lack a size; the others show once, few, many or a class for expanded clones.

v_call,clone_size,cdr3_aa
TRBV18,.,ASSPQIMNTGELF
TRBV6-8,.,ASRDDLNQETQY
TRBV18,.,ASSPRQQATNEKLF
TRBV11-3,.,ASSFGGGIETQY
TRBV6-8,.,ASRRGPPLNSPLH
TRBV28,.,ASSGTGWGGYT
TRBV6-8,.,ASSYRQWYEQY
TRBV29-1,.,SVGDGRVGSPLH
TRBV11-3,.,ASSLGLADFNEQF
TRBV18,once,ASSPGTGEQY
TRBV12-5,few,ASGLARRGGGARTDTQY
TRBV18,once,ASSPGLADLSSYNEQF
TRBV11-3,.,ASSSRGAYNEQF
TRBV28,.,ASSFGNINLYNEQF
TRBV9,.,ASSADRANSPLH
TRBV11-3,.,ASSNFGLEEKLF
TRBV11-1,once,ASSLAGGRVNTEAF
TRBV23-1,.,ASSQALGGANTEAF
TRBV5-1,.,ASSLVLQGPVAF
TRBV5-1,.,ASRRQGNTGELF
TRBV12-5,.,ASGLSGGGQPQH
TRBV19,.,ASSKQQSTDTQY
TRBV6-8,.,ASSYSRSLQGGILGYT
TRBV6-8,.,AISAPQTANTEAF
TRBV6-8,once,ASRLYSSGGSTDTQY
TRBV28,.,ASSLLGEKLF
TRBV23-1,.,ASSTASGSYNEQF
TRBV6-8,.,ASTSQGVGNTEAF
TRBV2,.,ASKSSGGSYNEQF
TRBV11-3,.,ASSLDGDNTEAF
TRBV6-8,.,ASGTAGGLHNEQF